These T cell receptor beta chains were read from a single sample in a study of T cell responses to AZD1222 COVID-19 vaccine. Here immunoSEQ multiplex PCR was the method, and the copy in TCRdb shows in-frame clones only, minus some. The sample lists 160,000 or so clones; over 75% were seen once. Specimen: peripheral blood, collected on day 0 of AZD1222 vaccination. These receptor sequences come from an adult in good health. The CDR3 runs from the conserved cysteine through the conserved F or W. A D gene is named only where the DNA matches it firmly. Clone size is shown for a subset of rows, as once, few, many or a class of expanded clone.

cdr3_aa: CASSQGWGNTIYF; cdr3_nt: TGTGCCAGCAGCCAAGGGTGGGGAAACACCATATATTTT; clone_size: NA; j_call: TRBJ1-3; d_call: NA; v_call: TRBV3-1/TRBV3-2
cdr3_aa: CASSLGLAGLSQETQYF; cdr3_nt: TGTGCCAGCAGCCTGGGACTAGCGGGACTAAGCCAAGAGACCCAGTACTTC; clone_size: once; j_call: TRBJ2-5; d_call: TRBD2; v_call: TRBV7-9
cdr3_aa: CASSLRQKDYEQYF; cdr3_nt: TGTGCCAGCAGCTTAAGGCAGAAAGACTACGAGCAGTACTTC; clone_size: once; j_call: TRBJ2-7; d_call: NA; v_call: TRBV7-9
cdr3_aa: CASSSKGNTEAFF; cdr3_nt: TGTGCCAGCAGTTCAAAGGGGAACACTGAAGCTTTCTTT; clone_size: NA; j_call: TRBJ1-1; d_call: NA; v_call: TRBV6-2/TRBV6-3
cdr3_aa: CASSEQGMNTEAFF; cdr3_nt: TGTGCCAGCAGTGAGCAGGGCATGAACACTGAAGCTTTCTTT; clone_size: NA; j_call: TRBJ1-1; d_call: NA; v_call: TRBV2
cdr3_aa: CASSMSGQPQHF; cdr3_nt: TGTGCCAGTAGCATGTCAGGGCAGCCCCAGCATTTT; clone_size: NA; j_call: TRBJ1-5; d_call: NA; v_call: TRBV19
cdr3_aa: CSVEASAREEYGYTF; cdr3_nt: TGCAGCGTTGAAGCAAGTGCCAGGGAGGAGTATGGCTACACCTTC; clone_size: NA; j_call: TRBJ1-2; d_call: NA; v_call: TRBV29-1
cdr3_aa: CSARDSIEQYF; cdr3_nt: TGCAGTGCTAGAGATTCGATCGAGCAGTACTTC; clone_size: few; j_call: TRBJ2-7; d_call: NA; v_call: TRBV20-1
cdr3_aa: CSVVGSLNTEAFF; cdr3_nt: TGCAGCGTTGTGGGCAGCTTGAACACTGAAGCTTTCTTT; clone_size: NA; j_call: TRBJ1-1; d_call: NA; v_call: TRBV29-1
cdr3_aa: CASSGGPVSEQYF; cdr3_nt: TGTGCCAGCTCTGGGGGACCCGTGAGCGAGCAGTACTTC; clone_size: once; j_call: TRBJ2-7; d_call: NA; v_call: TRBV11-3
cdr3_aa: CASSLGLWRSRVKYF; cdr3_nt: TGTGCCAGCAGCTTAGGTCTTTGGAGATCCAGGGTGAAGTACTTC; clone_size: NA; j_call: TRBJ2-5; d_call: NA; v_call: TRBV7-2
cdr3_aa: CASRTGTLYNEQFF; cdr3_nt: TGTGCCAGCAGAACCGGGACACTGTACAATGAGCAGTTCTTC; clone_size: once; j_call: TRBJ2-1; d_call: NA; v_call: TRBV6-1
cdr3_aa: CAWSHPTSGDYNEQFF; cdr3_nt: TGTGCCTGGAGTCACCCGACTAGCGGGGATTACAATGAGCAGTTCTTC; clone_size: NA; j_call: TRBJ2-1; d_call: TRBD2; v_call: TRBV30
cdr3_aa: CASSKALFPGDYSYNEQFF; cdr3_nt: TGTGCCAGCAGCAAAGCGCTTTTTCCCGGGGACTACTCCTACAATGAGCAGTTCTTC; clone_size: once; j_call: TRBJ2-1; d_call: NA; v_call: TRBV21-1
cdr3_aa: CASLDWSVGELFF; cdr3_nt: TGTGCCAGCCTGGACTGGTCGGTCGGGGAGCTGTTTTTT; clone_size: NA; j_call: TRBJ2-2; d_call: NA; v_call: TRBV27
cdr3_aa: CASSAGLAGDGDNEQFF; cdr3_nt: TGTGCCAGCAGCGCGGGACTAGCGGGAGATGGGGACAATGAGCAGTTCTTC; clone_size: NA; j_call: TRBJ2-1; d_call: TRBD2; v_call: TRBV9
cdr3_aa: CASSVGTVEKLFF; cdr3_nt: TGTGCCAGCAGCGTGGGGACAGTTGAAAAACTGTTTTTT; clone_size: NA; j_call: TRBJ1-4; d_call: TRBD1; v_call: TRBV7-9
cdr3_aa: CASSFGTGSFTGELFF; cdr3_nt: TGTGCCAGCAGCTTTGGGACAGGATCTTTCACCGGGGAGCTGTTTTTT; clone_size: NA; j_call: TRBJ2-2; d_call: TRBD1; v_call: TRBV5-8
cdr3_aa: CASSLALGQFGETQYF; cdr3_nt: TGTGCCAGCAGCTTGGCCCTAGGTCAGTTCGGCGAGACCCAGTACTTC; clone_size: NA; j_call: TRBJ2-5; d_call: NA; v_call: TRBV5-6
cdr3_aa: CASSQDWDRKKLFF; cdr3_nt: TGCGCCAGCAGCCAAGATTGGGACAGAAAAAAACTGTTTTTT; clone_size: NA; j_call: TRBJ1-4; d_call: TRBD1; v_call: TRBV4-1
cdr3_aa: CAWSVASGYGYTF; cdr3_nt: TGTGCCTGGAGTGTAGCTTCAGGCTATGGCTACACCTTC; clone_size: NA; j_call: TRBJ1-2; d_call: NA; v_call: TRBV30
cdr3_aa: CASSVAVAGDYNEQFF; cdr3_nt: TGTGCCAGCAGCGTAGCGGTAGCGGGAGACTACAATGAGCAGTTCTTC; clone_size: NA; j_call: TRBJ2-1; d_call: TRBD2; v_call: TRBV9
cdr3_aa: CASSGVTGAEVKLFF; cdr3_nt: TGTGCCAGCAGTGGGGTGACAGGGGCGGAGGTAAAACTGTTTTTT; clone_size: NA; j_call: TRBJ1-4; d_call: TRBD1; v_call: TRBV27
cdr3_aa: CASSLAPTGELFF; cdr3_nt: TGTGCCAGCAGCTTAGCACCGACCGGGGAGCTGTTTTTT; clone_size: NA; j_call: TRBJ2-2; d_call: NA; v_call: TRBV7-8
cdr3_aa: CASSDVHGSMYTEAFF; cdr3_nt: TGTGCCAGCAGCGACGTCCACGGCAGTATGTACACTGAAGCTTTCTTT; clone_size: NA; j_call: TRBJ1-1; d_call: NA; v_call: TRBV9
cdr3_aa: CASSRESSLYNEQFF; cdr3_nt: TGTGCCAGCAGCCGTGAAAGTTCCCTTTACAATGAGCAGTTCTTC; clone_size: NA; j_call: TRBJ2-1; d_call: NA; v_call: TRBV7-9
cdr3_aa: CATHGGNTIYF; cdr3_nt: TGTGCCACGCATGGAGGAAACACCATATATTTT; clone_size: NA; j_call: TRBJ1-3; d_call: NA; v_call: TRBV10-3
cdr3_aa: CAISALRGSGNTIYF; cdr3_nt: TGTGCCATCAGTGCTCTAAGGGGCTCTGGAAACACCATATATTTT; clone_size: NA; j_call: TRBJ1-3; d_call: NA; v_call: TRBV10-3
cdr3_aa: CASSIRQINYGYTF; cdr3_nt: TGTGCCAGTAGTATCCGGCAGATCAACTATGGCTACACCTTC; clone_size: NA; j_call: TRBJ1-2; d_call: NA; v_call: TRBV19
cdr3_aa: CASSYWTSGSQNEQFF; cdr3_nt: TGTGCCAGCAGTTACTGGACTAGCGGGAGTCAGAATGAGCAGTTCTTC; clone_size: NA; j_call: TRBJ2-1; d_call: TRBD2; v_call: TRBV6-2/TRBV6-3
cdr3_aa: CASSLGRTLSYNEQFF; cdr3_nt: TGTGCCAGCAGCTTAGGTCGGACCCTCTCCTACAATGAGCAGTTCTTC; clone_size: NA; j_call: TRBJ2-1; d_call: NA; v_call: TRBV7-9
cdr3_aa: CASTLRGTGEREQYF; cdr3_nt: TGTGCCAGCACCTTACGGGGGACAGGGGAGCGCGAGCAGTACTTC; clone_size: NA; j_call: TRBJ2-7; d_call: TRBD1; v_call: TRBV6-5
cdr3_aa: CASSTVFNEKLFF; cdr3_nt: TGTGCCAGCAGTACCGTCTTTAATGAAAAACTGTTTTTT; clone_size: NA; j_call: TRBJ1-4; d_call: NA; v_call: TRBV27
cdr3_aa: CASSRGLAGGNTGELFF; cdr3_nt: TGCGCCAGCAGCCGCGGACTAGCGGGCGGAAACACCGGGGAGCTGTTTTTT; clone_size: NA; j_call: TRBJ2-2; d_call: TRBD2; v_call: TRBV4-1
cdr3_aa: CASSGQSRLAGDEAYEQYF; cdr3_nt: TGTGCCAGCAGTGGACAGAGTAGACTAGCGGGCGATGAAGCCTACGAGCAGTACTTC; clone_size: NA; j_call: TRBJ2-7; d_call: TRBD2; v_call: TRBV2
cdr3_aa: CATEGLAEYEQYF; cdr3_nt: TGTGCCACCGAGGGACTAGCGGAATACGAGCAGTACTTC; clone_size: once; j_call: TRBJ2-7; d_call: TRBD2; v_call: TRBV28
cdr3_aa: CASSLGLEQFF; cdr3_nt: TGCGCCAGCAGCTTGGGACTAGAGCAGTTCTTC; clone_size: NA; j_call: TRBJ2-1; d_call: NA; v_call: TRBV5-1
cdr3_aa: CAASSGADTQYF; cdr3_nt: TGTGCCGCCTCTTCGGGGGCAGATACGCAGTATTTT; clone_size: NA; j_call: TRBJ2-3; d_call: NA; v_call: TRBV10-3
cdr3_aa: CASSLRAGDSNEQYF; cdr3_nt: TGTGCCAGCAGCTTAAGGGCGGGAGACTCGAACGAGCAGTACTTC; clone_size: NA; j_call: TRBJ2-7; d_call: TRBD2; v_call: TRBV7-2
cdr3_aa: CASSLVRSEGASYHEQYF; cdr3_nt: TGTGCCAGCAGCTTAGTTAGGTCAGAGGGTGCCTCCTACCACGAGCAGTACTTC; clone_size: NA; j_call: TRBJ2-7; d_call: NA; v_call: TRBV7-2
cdr3_aa: CASSEEGVGANVLTF; cdr3_nt: TGTGCCAGCAGTGAGGAAGGGGTCGGGGCCAACGTCCTGACTTTC; clone_size: NA; j_call: TRBJ2-6; d_call: NA; v_call: TRBV2
cdr3_aa: CASSVEGTGAGELFF; cdr3_nt: TGTGCCAGCAGCGTAGAGGGGACAGGGGCCGGGGAGCTGTTTTTT; clone_size: NA; j_call: TRBJ2-2; d_call: TRBD1; v_call: TRBV9
cdr3_aa: CASSLGQINEKLFF; cdr3_nt: TGTGCCAGCAGCCTGGGACAGATAAATGAAAAACTGTTTTTT; clone_size: NA; j_call: TRBJ1-4; d_call: TRBD1; v_call: TRBV5-6
cdr3_aa: CASSFLGGQPQHF; cdr3_nt: TGTGCCAGCAGCTTCCTGGGGGGTCAGCCCCAGCATTTT; clone_size: NA; j_call: TRBJ1-5; d_call: NA; v_call: TRBV7-8
cdr3_aa: CASSFVLAAGNTIYF; cdr3_nt: TGTGCCAGCAGCTTCGTTCTGGCAGCGGGAAACACCATATATTTT; clone_size: NA; j_call: TRBJ1-3; d_call: NA; v_call: TRBV7-2
cdr3_aa: CASSVPTGSGIGELFF; cdr3_nt: TGTGCCAGTAGTGTACCGACGGGGTCCGGGATTGGGGAGCTGTTTTTT; clone_size: NA; j_call: TRBJ2-2; d_call: NA; v_call: TRBV19
cdr3_aa: CASGWAGEADTQYF; cdr3_nt: TGTGCCAGCGGTTGGGCGGGAGAGGCAGATACGCAGTATTTT; clone_size: NA; j_call: TRBJ2-3; d_call: TRBD2; v_call: TRBV19
cdr3_aa: CASSQDLGQAGLETQYF; cdr3_nt: TGCGCCAGCAGCCAAGATCTCGGGCAGGCGGGGTTAGAGACCCAGTACTTC; clone_size: NA; j_call: TRBJ2-5; d_call: NA; v_call: TRBV4-3